The sequence of this T cell receptor (beta chain) was determined in a study of regulatory T cells in long-lasting Graves disease. Ten or more counts support this clonotype. Time point indicated: persistent/refractory GD, antithyroid drugs over 5 years with positive TRAb. PBMC-extracted RNA yielded the TCR library. Investigators prepared the TCR beta libraries by applying iRepertoire HTBI primers and Arm-PCR of CDR3 regions. TCRdb reprocessed the multiplex PCR reads with MiXCR, giving one entry per CDR3 protein. The table shows about 430,000 distinct CDR3 sequences, with around 20% occurring only once. CDR3 size: 15 residues. CDR1 is SNHLY, CDR2 FYNNEI, per germline. V lost 4 bases and J 6 bases, leaving 16 bases between the germline ends.

Material: peripheral blood mononuclear cells (PBMCs), obtained when the disease was refractory, from a patient treated with antithyroid drugs. This receptor was obtained from a female donor with Graves disease. The chain recombines TRBV2 with TRBJ2-4, with TRBD2 as a possible D gene (5 bases). The CDR3 loop is CASSGGEADINIQYF. The CDR3 nucleotides are TGTGCCAGCAGTGGGGGAGAGGCGGATATAAACATTCAGTACTTC.